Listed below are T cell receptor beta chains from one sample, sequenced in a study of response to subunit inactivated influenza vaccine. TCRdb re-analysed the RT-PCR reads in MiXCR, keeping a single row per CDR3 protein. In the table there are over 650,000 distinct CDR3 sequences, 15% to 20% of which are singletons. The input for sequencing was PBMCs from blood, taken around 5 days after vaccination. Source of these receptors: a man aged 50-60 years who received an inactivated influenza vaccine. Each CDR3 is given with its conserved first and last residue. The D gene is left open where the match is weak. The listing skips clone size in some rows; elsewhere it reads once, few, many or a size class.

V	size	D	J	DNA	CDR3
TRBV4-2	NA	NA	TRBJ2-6	TGTGCCAGCAAAAACGGGAACAGGAGAAACTCTGGGGCCAACGTCCTGACTTTC	CASKNGNRRNSGANVLTF
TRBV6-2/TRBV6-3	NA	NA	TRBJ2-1	TGTGCCAGCAGTTACAACAACAATGAGCAGTTCTTC	CASSYNNNEQFF
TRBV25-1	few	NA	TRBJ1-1	TGTGCCAGCAGTTGGGTAGGAGAGAACACTGAAGCTTTCTTT	CASSWVGENTEAFF
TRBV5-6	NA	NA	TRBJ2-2	TGTGCCAGCAGCGCTAATGGGGGCGGCGCGAACACCGGGGAGCTGTTTTTT	CASSANGGGANTGELFF
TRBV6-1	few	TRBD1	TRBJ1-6	TGTGCCAGCTTCGACAGGGGATATAATTCACCCCTCCACTTT	CASFDRGYNSPLHF
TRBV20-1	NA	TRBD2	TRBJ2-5	TGCAGTGCAGGACTGACTAGCGGGGAGACCCAGTACTTC	CSAGLTSGETQYF
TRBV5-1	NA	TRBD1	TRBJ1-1	TGCGCCAGCAGCCTCGGGGGGACAGGGGGTAAATTGAACACTGAAGCTTTCTTT	CASSLGGTGGKLNTEAFF
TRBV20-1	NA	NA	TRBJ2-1	TGCAGTGCTAGTGCGGGCACCTACAATGAGCAGTTCTTC	CSASAGTYNEQFF
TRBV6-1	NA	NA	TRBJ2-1	TGTGCCAGTTTTTCCGAGGACTCAAATGAGCAGTTCTTC	CASFSEDSNEQFF
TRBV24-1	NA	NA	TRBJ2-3	TGTGCCACCAGTGACTCCGTTACAGATACGCAGTATTTT	CATSDSVTDTQYF
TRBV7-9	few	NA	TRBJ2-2	TGTGCCAGCAGGCAGGGGTTAACCGCGAACACCGGGGAGCTGTTTTTT	CASRQGLTANTGELFF
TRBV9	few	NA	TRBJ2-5	TGTGCCAGCAGCGTAGCGACAGAGACGACCCAGTACTTC	CASSVATETTQYF
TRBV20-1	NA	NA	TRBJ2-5	TGCAGTGCTAGACCGTCAGAGACCCAGTACTTC	CSARPSETQYF
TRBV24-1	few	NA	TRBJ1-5	TGTGCCACCAGTGATTCCAGTAGCAATCAGCCCCAGCATTTT	CATSDSSSNQPQHF
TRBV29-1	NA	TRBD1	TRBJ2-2	TGCAGCGTTGACGGGGACAGACTTACCGGGCCCGGGGAGCTGTTTTTT	CSVDGDRLTGPGELFF
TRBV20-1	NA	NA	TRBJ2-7	TGCAGTGCTTACGGTAACTCCTACGAGCAGTACTTC	CSAYGNSYEQYF
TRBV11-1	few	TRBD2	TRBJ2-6	TGTGCCAGCAGCTCGGGACTAGCGGGACACTTCTCTGGGGCCAACGTCCTGACTTTC	CASSSGLAGHFSGANVLTF
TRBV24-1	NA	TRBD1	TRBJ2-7	TGTGCCACCAGTGATCCTGGACAGGGAACAAACGAGCAGTACTTC	CATSDPGQGTNEQYF
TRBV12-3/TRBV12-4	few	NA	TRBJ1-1	TGTGCCAGCAGCCCAATGGGGTACACTGAAGCTTTCTTT	CASSPMGYTEAFF
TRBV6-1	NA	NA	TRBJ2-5	TGTGCCAGCAGTCTTCTCAACTACAGGGTCCGTCGGGAGACCCAGTACTTC	CASSLLNYRVRRETQYF